This entry features one TCR beta chain sequence. These data originate in a study of early T cells in non-severe SARS-CoV-2 infection. Study summary: The authors sequenced bulk RNA from unsorted whole blood, leaving chains unpaired.

Germline lookup yields CDR1 SEHNR and CDR2 FQNEAQ (reference sequence). There are 15 residues in the CDR3. With 5 bases clipped from V and 5 bases from J, the junction kept 7 bases outside the gene matches. Separate cDNA molecules each had unique molecular identifiers attached to them. Each CDR3 protein is one row after TCRdb ran MiXCR on the 5' RACE reads. The table lists 20,000 to 25,000 distinct CDR3 sequences, roughly 5.3% of them singletons. The chain links TRBV7-9 to TRBJ2-3, with 10 positions matching TRBD1. This clonotype was obtained from an adult who was a healthcare worker with PCR-confirmed SARS-CoV-2 infection or an uninfected control (not recorded which). The sample taken for sequencing was whole blood. The CDR3 here is CASSKDRGLGDTQYF. The CDR3 region has the DNA TGTGCCAGCAGCAAAGACAGGGGGCTCGGAGATACGCAGTATTTT.